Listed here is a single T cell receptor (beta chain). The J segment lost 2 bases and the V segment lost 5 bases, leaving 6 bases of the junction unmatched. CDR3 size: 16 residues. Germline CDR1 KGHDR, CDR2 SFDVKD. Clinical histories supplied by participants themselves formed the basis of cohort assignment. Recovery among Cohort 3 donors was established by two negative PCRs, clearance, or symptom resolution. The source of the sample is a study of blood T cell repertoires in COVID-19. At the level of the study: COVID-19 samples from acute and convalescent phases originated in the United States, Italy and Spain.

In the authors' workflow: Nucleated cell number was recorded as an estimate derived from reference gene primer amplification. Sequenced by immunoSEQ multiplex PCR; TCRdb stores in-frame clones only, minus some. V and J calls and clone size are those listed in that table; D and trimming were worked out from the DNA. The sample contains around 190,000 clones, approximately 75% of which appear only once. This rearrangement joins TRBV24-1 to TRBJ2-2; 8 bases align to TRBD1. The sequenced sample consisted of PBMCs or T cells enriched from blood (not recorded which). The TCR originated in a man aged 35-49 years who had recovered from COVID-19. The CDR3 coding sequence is TGTGCCACCAGTGCGGTCCCAGGGGGCAACACCGGGGAGCTGTTTTTT. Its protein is CATSAVPGGNTGELFF.